This T cell receptor (beta chain) was obtained from a study of T-cell memory formation after mild COVID-19. Study-level information: TCR clusters mostly belonged to single donors.

Notes on this clonotype: The antigen is undetermined.

The study's findings and limits: Clones contracting across day 15 to 85 had a balanced CD4/CD8 profile; later expanding clones leaned CD4+.

Germline loops: CDR1 SGHTA, CDR2 FQGTGA. The CDR3 has 11 residues. Trimming removed 2 bases from V and 11 bases from J; junction bases left unmatched: 2. TCRdb fed the 5' RACE reads into MiXCR, producing one record per CDR3 protein. Seen here are 580,000 or so distinct CDR3 sequences, 15% to 20% observed once, and the top ten hold approximately 8.1%. The sequence was obtained from an adult woman who had mild COVID-19 (a few samples of this study predate the infection). Cell type and time point are not known. The sample consisted of PBMCs or a T cell subset sorted from them (not recorded which). The chain joins TRBV7-3 to TRBJ1-1; 7 positions agree with TRBD1. CDR3 region: CASSLGTVAFF. The CDR3 DNA sequence: TGTGCCAGCAGCTTAGGGACAGTGGCTTTCTTT. The variable domain in full, with the rest retrieved from reference TRBV7-3 and TRBJ1-1, is GAGVSQTPSNKVTEKGKYVELRCDPISGHTALYWYRQSLGQGPEFLIYFQGTGAADDSGLPNDRFFAVRPEGSVSTLKIQRTERGDSAVYLCASSLGTVAFFGQGTRLTVV.